The clone carrying this TCR beta chain was observed at least ten times. Its specificity is unknown. Trimming cost V 2 bases and J 3 bases, with 10 bases left between them. The CDR3 has 15 residues. In germline, CDR1 is KGHDR, CDR2 SFDVKD. These data originate in a study of glioma-infiltrating T cells. Findings and caveats of the study: Tissue-blood divergence was below expectation in non-neoplastic patients, above in gliomas. CDR3 overlap between tissue and blood was very small.

The iRepertoire nested amplicon-rescue multiplex PCR amplified TCR alpha and beta CDR3s from RNA. Input was 100-400 ng of tissue mRNA or PBMC total RNA. MiXCR, applied by TCRdb to the multiplex PCR reads, yields one record per CDR3 protein. Of roughly 200,000 distinct CDR3 sequences in the sample, around 40% were seen once. The sequence derives from a human donor with low-grade glioma or glioblastoma, undergoing nonglioma brain surgery, or in good health (not recorded which). The sequenced material came from glioma tissue, nonneoplastic brain tissue, or PBMCs (not recorded which). This chain joins TRBV24-1 and TRBJ2-1, with D perhaps assigned TRBD1 or TRBD2 (5 bases each). The CDR3 sequence is CATSDYGTNYNEQFF. The CDR3 bases are TGTGCCACCAGTGATTATGGGACGAACTACAATGAGCAGTTCTTC.